These 8 T cell receptor beta chains were sequenced from one sample in a study of beta chain features in type 1 diabetes. Every bit of the isolated RNA underwent reverse transcription, so sequencing read expressed TCRB transcripts. Only in-frame clones appear in the TCRdb table, and some are missing; sequencing was by immunoSEQ multiplex PCR. Of 160,000 or so clones listed, 6.5% to 10% are singletons. Study conclusions and caveats: Moderate yet significant TCRB CDR3 shortening was seen in Type 1 diabetes patients in all four CD4+ subsets.

Their antigens are not known. Sequencing used central memory CD4+ T cells from blood. These receptors all stem from a woman aged 18-29 years with type 1 diabetes.

This clone was picked up a small number of times. The V gene is TRBV7-2, the J gene TRBJ1-1; no definite D call. CDR1 and CDR2 from the germline V gene are SGHTA and FQGNSA. V was clipped by 3 bases and J by 3 bases, with 14 bases between them. The CDR3 covers 15 residues. The CDR3 DNA sequence: TGTGCCAGCAGCTTTAGTTCCCAGGCTCACACTGAAGCTTTCTTT. Its protein product is CASSFSSQAHTEAFF.

Only a few counts were recorded for this clone. The V call is TRBV30, the J call TRBJ1-2, with 8 bases matching TRBD1. Germline CDR1 is GTSNPN and CDR2 is SVGIG (reference sequence). Trimming removed 0 bases from V and 7 bases from J; junction bases left unmatched: 4. This CDR3 region has 13 residues. The CDR3 loop reads CAWSVQGVGGYTF. CDR3 nucleotides: TGTGCCTGGAGTGTACAGGGGGTTGGTGGCTACACCTTC.

This clone was observed a handful of times. The chain recombines TRBV7-8 with TRBJ1-4; 8 nucleotides line up with TRBD1. Germline loops: CDR1 SGHVS, CDR2 FQNEAQ. Trimming removed 6 bases from V and 0 bases from J; junction bases left unmatched: 6. There are 16 residues in the CDR3. CDR3 sequence reads: CASSPGGLATNEKLFF. In DNA form, the CDR3 reads TGTGCCAGCAGTCCAGGGGGCCTTGCAACTAATGAAAAACTGTTTTTT.

This clone was counted between two and nine times. CDR3 sequence (DNA): TGTGCCAGCAGCCAACGACAGGGGGCTTGGCCCCAGCATTTT. Amino acid sequence: CASSQRQGAWPQHF. This chain connects TRBV7-2 to TRBJ1-5; 10 bases align to TRBD1. Germline V CDR1 and CDR2: SGHTA, FQGNSA. V lost 5 bases, J lost 9 bases, and 7 bases stayed unmatched. CDR3 length: 14 residues.

J is TRBJ1-1 and V is TRBV5-1; the match to TRBD1 covers 8 bases. This CDR3 comprises 12 residues. J gave up 7 bases and V 4 bases, and 3 bases lay outside the gene matches. CDR1 and CDR2 from the germline V gene are SGHRS and YFSETQ. CDR3: CASSLGTGEAFF. In DNA form, the CDR3 reads TGCGCCAGCAGCCTAGGGACAGGTGAAGCTTTCTTT.

The chain carries TRBV10-3 and TRBJ1-2, with D uncertain. The CDR3 is made up of 15 amino acids. Germline-derived CDR1 and CDR2 are ENHRY and SYGVKD. V was shortened by 6 bases and J by 4 bases, with 18 bases between the two germline ends. CDR3: CAIRTILIELYGYTF. The CDR3 DNA follows: TGTGCCATCAGAACCATCCTCATCGAACTCTATGGCTACACCTTC.

In its sample, this clone was seen a few times. V and J are TRBV7-8 and TRBJ2-5, with TRBD2 matching over 7 bases. The V segment lost 0 bases and the J segment 7 bases; nucleotides outside the gene matches: 2. Germline values: CDR1 SGHVS, CDR2 FQNEAQ. The CDR3 is 13 amino acids. CDR3 protein: CASSLAGGATQYF. CDR3 coding DNA: TGTGCCAGCAGCTTAGCGGGAGGGGCGACCCAGTACTTC.

This clone has just a few counts. The rearrangement uses TRBV7-9 and TRBJ2-2; 13 nucleotides line up with TRBD2. The CDR3 has 18 amino acids. Trimming removed 5 bases from V and 1 base from J; junction bases left unmatched: 7. Per the germline V gene, CDR1 is SEHNR and CDR2 is FQNEAQ (reference sequence). The CDR3 region has the DNA TGTGCCAGCAGCGGGACTAGCGGGACAACAAAGAACACCGGGGAGCTGTTTTTT. Its translation is CASSGTSGTTKNTGELFF.